Listed below are T cell receptor beta chains from one sample, sequenced in a study of T cell repertoires in cytomegalovirus infection. Their cognate antigens are unknown. TCRdb called the reads again in MiXCR, with one record for every CDR3 protein. In the table there are 360,000 or so distinct CDR3 sequences, about 34% of which are singletons. The sample here was cultured PBMCs, taken from culture after CMV antigen stimulation. Receptors originate from a human donor in good health (CMV status not recorded). Some clones in this sample may be carry-over from other donors' samples. Both conserved end residues are part of each CDR3. Not all rows give a size; the values are once, few, many and, for expanded clones, a class.

J: TRBJ2-7
V: TRBV7-8
size: NA
CDR3: CASSHGTALTEQYF

J: TRBJ2-7
V: TRBV6-5
size: NA
CDR3: CASSYQGSYEQYF

J: TRBJ1-3
V: TRBV9
size: NA
CDR3: CASSVGGTYSGNTIYF

J: TRBJ2-7
V: TRBV5-5
size: many
CDR3: CASKYRDSLFYEQYF

J: TRBJ2-2
V: TRBV4-2
size: few
CDR3: CASSQPGLDTGELFF

J: TRBJ2-5
V: TRBV28
size: NA
CDR3: CASSSGQLFETQYF

J: TRBJ1-2
V: TRBV6-6
size: few
CDR3: CASTLTGTGGILRGYTF

J: TRBJ1-1
V: TRBV6-2/TRBV6-3
size: NA
CDR3: CASSYQLLPPEAFF

J: TRBJ1-1
V: TRBV2
size: NA
CDR3: CASSEARGVDPEAFF

J: TRBJ2-3
V: TRBV7-2
size: many
CDR3: CASSLVEDSSTDTQYF

J: TRBJ2-1
V: TRBV2
size: NA
CDR3: CASSGQPSSYNEQSF

J: TRBJ2-3
V: TRBV27
size: NA
CDR3: CASSWTRATDTQYF

J: TRBJ2-3
V: TRBV7-8
size: few
CDR3: CASSLGGFRYF

J: TRBJ2-3
V: TRBV12-3/TRBV12-4
size: NA
CDR3: CASSFREWGPAVDTQYF

J: TRBJ2-1
V: TRBV12-3/TRBV12-4
size: NA
CDR3: CASSYLGTGAHEQFF

J: TRBJ2-2
V: TRBV6-1
size: few
CDR3: CASSREAYTGELFF

J: TRBJ2-5
V: TRBV5-4
size: NA
CDR3: CASKLRPTQGAQYF

J: TRBJ1-1
V: TRBV7-9
size: few
CDR3: CASSSPTQGGNTEAFF

J: TRBJ1-2
V: TRBV28
size: NA
CDR3: CASNPPGAGRYGYTF

J: TRBJ2-3
V: TRBV24-1
size: NA
CDR3: CATSETGTTSTDTQYF

J: TRBJ2-7
V: TRBV7-2
size: many
CDR3: CASSLFSLAGENEQYF

J: TRBJ2-1
V: TRBV7-8
size: few
CDR3: CASSPRRLAGQDEQFF

J: TRBJ2-2
V: TRBV7-2
size: NA
CDR3: CASSLDGTGELFF

J: TRBJ2-1
V: TRBV4-3
size: few
CDR3: CASSQTSGSPTYNEQFF

J: TRBJ1-1
V: TRBV11-1
size: many
CDR3: CASSHPGEVGEAFF

J: TRBJ2-1
V: TRBV19
size: few
CDR3: CASSPGRAAYDEQFF

J: TRBJ2-3
V: TRBV11-2
size: few
CDR3: CASSRTRGSDTQYF

J: TRBJ2-5
V: TRBV28
size: NA
CDR3: CASSLSAGSETQYF

J: TRBJ1-1
V: TRBV7-9
size: NA
CDR3: CASSSIGTNTEAFF

J: TRBJ1-2
V: TRBV12-3/TRBV12-4
size: few
CDR3: CASLDRGPGYDIPVGRASRGYTF

J: TRBJ1-1
V: TRBV6-5
size: few
CDR3: CASSYGGLAEAFF

J: TRBJ1-1
V: TRBV5-1
size: NA
CDR3: CASSIGTGWAGPANTEAFF

J: TRBJ1-5
V: TRBV19
size: few
CDR3: CASSDDSVNQPQHF

J: TRBJ1-1
V: TRBV7-9
size: NA
CDR3: CASSLAGTQGTEAFF

J: TRBJ2-5
V: TRBV7-2
size: NA
CDR3: CASTPSGGARETQYF

J: TRBJ2-1
V: TRBV10-3
size: NA
CDR3: CAIRGTSSTYNEQFF

J: TRBJ2-1
V: TRBV5-1
size: NA
CDR3: CASSNDPSSYNEQFF

J: TRBJ2-7
V: TRBV30
size: few
CDR3: CAWSVGRRLHEQYF

J: TRBJ2-1
V: TRBV7-9
size: NA
CDR3: CASSLNLATLGTYNEQFF

J: TRBJ2-7
V: TRBV28
size: NA
CDR3: CASKMRAAFYEQYF

J: TRBJ2-7
V: TRBV20-1
size: NA
CDR3: CSALAPTGGHEQYF

J: TRBJ2-3
V: TRBV30
size: NA
CDR3: CAWSPPGGSGTQYF

J: TRBJ2-5
V: TRBV20-1
size: NA
CDR3: CSARAPSGSQETQYF

J: TRBJ2-3
V: TRBV14
size: NA
CDR3: CASSLSGSSTDTQYF

J: TRBJ2-1
V: TRBV28
size: NA
CDR3: CASSGAGGYNEQFF

J: TRBJ2-1
V: TRBV7-2
size: few
CDR3: CASRSTGGRDEQFF

J: TRBJ2-1
V: TRBV6-8
size: few
CDR3: CASSYLKRESYNEQFF

J: TRBJ2-6
V: TRBV28
size: NA
CDR3: CASSLEGTGANVLTF